These T cell receptor beta chains were read from a single sample in a study of T cells after yellow fever vaccination. TCRdb independently ran MiXCR on the 5' RACE reads; one entry per CDR3 protein. The table lists some 320,000 distinct CDR3 sequences, approximately 12% of them singletons, with over 3% in the top ten. Sequenced material: CD4+ T cells sorted from PBMCs, taken 45 days after the yellow fever booster vaccination. All receptors derive from a man between 18 and 29 years old who received the YFV17D yellow fever vaccine. The CDR3 runs from the conserved cysteine through the conserved F or W. The D gene is left open where the match is weak. A clone size is listed for some rows: how often the clone was seen (once, few, many), or a class if it is expanded.

-	TRBV12-3/TRBV12-4	TRBJ1-1	-	TGTGCCAGCAGTTTAAAGGGCGGGAACACTGAAGCTTTCTTT	CASSLKGGNTEAFF
-	TRBV9	TRBJ1-2	-	TGTGCCAGCAGAGTGGGGCAGGAGACTAACTATGGCTACACCTTC	CASRVGQETNYGYTF
-	TRBV6-6	TRBJ1-1	-	TGTGCCAGCAGTTCCCAATCGGCGAACACTGAAGCTTTCTTT	CASSSQSANTEAFF
few	TRBV7-2	TRBJ2-1	-	TGTGCCAGCAGCTTAGAAGGTCGGGGGCAACATGCGAATGAGCAGTTCTTC	CASSLEGRGQHANEQFF
few	TRBV7-8	TRBJ2-1	TRBD1	TGTGCCAGCAGCCGTGGGACAGACAATGAGCAGTTCTTC	CASSRGTDNEQFF
few	TRBV5-1	TRBJ1-5	TRBD1	TGCGCCAGCAGCTTGGGGACAGGGGGACGCCATCAGCCCCAGCATTTT	CASSLGTGGRHQPQHF
few	TRBV7-2	TRBJ1-5	-	TGTGCCAGCAGCCCGGAGGTGTATAGCAATCAGCCCCAGCATTTT	CASSPEVYSNQPQHF
-	TRBV27	TRBJ2-2	TRBD2	TGTGCCAGCAGGAGGGGGGCGGGGGGAGACACCGGGGAGCTGTTTTTT	CASRRGAGGDTGELFF
few	TRBV7-9	TRBJ1-1	-	TGTGCCAGCAGCTTCACAGGGTACACTGAAGCTTTCTTT	CASSFTGYTEAFF
-	TRBV6-2/TRBV6-3	TRBJ1-2	-	TGTGCCAGCAGTTATGGAAATGCCTATGGCTACACCTTC	CASSYGNAYGYTF
-	TRBV7-2	TRBJ1-5	-	TGTGCCAGCAGCCCGGACAGTTATCAGCCCCAGCATTTT	CASSPDSYQPQHF
-	TRBV7-2	TRBJ1-5	-	TGTGCCAGCAGCTTAGCGGGGGGGAGAGGCCAGCCCCAGCATTTT	CASSLAGGRGQPQHF
few	TRBV6-5	TRBJ1-4	-	TGTGCCAGCAGTTACGTCTTCCGGTACAGGGACGGGGCTAATGAAAAACTGTTTTTT	CASSYVFRYRDGANEKLFF
-	TRBV6-2/TRBV6-3	TRBJ2-7	-	TGTGCCAGCAGGCGGGATCAAGTGGGCGAGCAGTACTTC	CASRRDQVGEQYF
many	TRBV5-6	TRBJ2-4	-	TGTGCCAGCAGCTTATCTCAACCGGGGAAAAACATTCAGTACTTC	CASSLSQPGKNIQYF
few	TRBV20-1	TRBJ2-1	TRBD2	TGCAGTGCTAGAGGACCCAGCGGGGGGGCGTATGAGCAGTTCTTC	CSARGPSGGAYEQFF
many	TRBV4-3	TRBJ1-1	-	TGCGCCAGCAGCCAAGCGGTGCGGAACACTGAAGCTTTCTTT	CASSQAVRNTEAFF
-	TRBV27	TRBJ2-3	-	TGTGCCAGCAGTCGCTGGCAACAGGATACGCAGTATTTT	CASSRWQQDTQYF
few	TRBV7-8	TRBJ2-4	-	TGTGCCAGCAGCTTAACAGTAATAGACATTCAGTACTTC	CASSLTVIDIQYF
many	TRBV5-6	TRBJ1-6	-	TGTGCCAGCAGCTTAGCGGGGCCCTGGACCCCCCTCCACTTT	CASSLAGPWTPLHF
-	TRBV27	TRBJ1-5	TRBD1	TGTGCCAGCGGGAAAGGACAGGGAACCCAGCCCCAGCATTTT	CASGKGQGTQPQHF
few	TRBV27	TRBJ2-3	TRBD1	TGTGCCAGCAGTTCAAGACCGGGACAGGCCGCCGATACGCAGTATTTT	CASSSRPGQAADTQYF
few	TRBV20-1	TRBJ2-1	-	TGCAGTGCTAGTGGTCAGGGACGATTCGAGCAGTTCTTC	CSASGQGRFEQFF
few	TRBV5-1	TRBJ2-5	TRBD2	TGCGCCAGCAGCTTGGTTAGCGGGGGACCCCCCCAAGAGACCCAGTACTTC	CASSLVSGGPPQETQYF
many	TRBV4-1	TRBJ1-2	-	TGCGCCAGCAGCCAAGATAAACTAGGCTATGGCTACACCTTC	CASSQDKLGYGYTF
few	TRBV2	TRBJ1-5	-	TGTGCCAGCAGTGATAATTGGGGCGGACAGCCCCAGCATTTT	CASSDNWGGQPQHF
-	TRBV6-2/TRBV6-3	TRBJ2-5	-	TGTGCCAGCATTCCTCATCCCTTGGGGGAGACCCAGTACTTC	CASIPHPLGETQYF
few	TRBV7-2	TRBJ1-2	TRBD1	TGTGCCAGCAGTTACCCAGGGGGAAGGGGCTACACCTTC	CASSYPGGRGYTF
few	TRBV5-6	TRBJ2-6	-	TGTGCCAGCAGGACAGGCCGCTTCTACGGGGCCAACGTCCTGACTTTC	CASRTGRFYGANVLTF
-	TRBV7-3	TRBJ2-5	-	TGTGCCAGCAGCTTTAGTGACAGTCAGGCCCAGTACTTC	CASSFSDSQAQYF
few	TRBV9	TRBJ2-2	-	TGTGCCAGCAGCGTAGGCTTGGGGAGAACCGGGGAGCTGTTTTTT	CASSVGLGRTGELFF
-	TRBV28	TRBJ2-2	-	TGTGCCAGCAGTTTGGCAGGGGGGAACTACGGGGAGCTGTTTTTT	CASSLAGGNYGELFF
few	TRBV5-5	TRBJ2-4	-	TGTGCCAGCAGCCCGTCGGTCGTCAGGGTATTTCAGTACTTC	CASSPSVVRVFQYF
many	TRBV5-1	TRBJ1-2	TRBD1	TGCGCCAGCAGCCGGGACAGGGGTTATGGCTACACCTTC	CASSRDRGYGYTF
few	TRBV30	TRBJ2-1	-	TGTGCCTGGGCCGGGGTGGATCGATACAATGAGCAGTTCTTC	CAWAGVDRYNEQFF
-	TRBV2	TRBJ1-2	TRBD1	TGTGCCAGCAGTGAGCCGTTAGGACAGGGCCATGCAAACTATGGCTACACCTTC	CASSEPLGQGHANYGYTF
-	TRBV4-2	TRBJ2-5	TRBD1	TGTGCCAGCAGCCAAGGGACAGGGAAGGGGGAGACCCAGTACTTC	CASSQGTGKGETQYF
-	TRBV4-3	TRBJ2-2	TRBD1	TGCGCCAGCAGCCAAGAGGGGCCAGGGGGCACCGGGGAGCTGTTTTTT	CASSQEGPGGTGELFF
-	TRBV30	TRBJ1-3	-	TGTGCCTGGACAGGTTCTGGAAACACCATATATTTT	CAWTGSGNTIYF
-	TRBV5-4	TRBJ1-6	-	TGTGCCAGCAGGGATGTGAACTCACCCCTCCACTTT	CASRDVNSPLHF
-	TRBV9	TRBJ1-4	-	TGTGCCAGCAGCGTCGGGTCTAATGAAAAACTGTTTTTT	CASSVGSNEKLFF
-	TRBV12-3/TRBV12-4	TRBJ2-1	-	TGTGCCAGCAGCACAACGATTGGACTACTCAATGAGCAGTTCTTC	CASSTTIGLLNEQFF
few	TRBV30	TRBJ1-4	-	TGTGCCTGGAGTGCGGGGGGTACTCGTAATGAAAAACTGTTTTTT	CAWSAGGTRNEKLFF
many	TRBV5-1	TRBJ1-6	TRBD1	TGCGCCAGCAGCCCCCGGGACAGGGCGGAATATTCACCCCTCCACTTT	CASSPRDRAEYSPLHF
few	TRBV7-9	TRBJ1-2	TRBD1	TGTGCCAGCAGGCGGCAAGGGACAGGGGGGAACTATGGCTACACCTTC	CASRRQGTGGNYGYTF
few	TRBV5-1	TRBJ2-1	TRBD2	TGCGCCAGCAGCCAATTGGGTCTAGCGGGGGTCGATGAGCAGTTCTTC	CASSQLGLAGVDEQFF
-	TRBV9	TRBJ1-6	-	TGTGCCAGCAGCGCACAGGTCGACGAGTCACCCCTCCACTTT	CASSAQVDESPLHF
-	TRBV7-3	TRBJ2-2	-	TGTGCCAGCTCTCTTGGGGGGCAGCACGGGGAGCTGTTTTTT	CASSLGGQHGELFF
-	TRBV28	TRBJ2-1	TRBD2	TGTGCCAGCAGTTTTCCCTTGCCTGGGACTAGCGGGGGGTTTTCCCACAATGAGCAGTTCTTC	CASSFPLPGTSGGFSHNEQFF
few	TRBV18	TRBJ2-7	-	TGTGCCAGCTCACCAAGCGGTCCCTGGGGAGAGCAGTACTTC	CASSPSGPWGEQYF